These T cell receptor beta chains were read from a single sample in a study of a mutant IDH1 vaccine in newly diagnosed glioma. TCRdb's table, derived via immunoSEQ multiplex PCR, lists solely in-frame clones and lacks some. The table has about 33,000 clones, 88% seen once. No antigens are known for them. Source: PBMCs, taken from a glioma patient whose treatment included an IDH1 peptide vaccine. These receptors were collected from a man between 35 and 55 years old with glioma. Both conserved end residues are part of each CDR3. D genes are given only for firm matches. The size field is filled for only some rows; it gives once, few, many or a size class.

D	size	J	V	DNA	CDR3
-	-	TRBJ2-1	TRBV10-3	TGTGCCATCAGGGGTCCGGACAACTCCTACAATGAGCAGTTCTTC	CAIRGPDNSYNEQFF
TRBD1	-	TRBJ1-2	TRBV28	TGTGCCAGCAGTGCTAACAGGGGGCTCTATGGCTACACCTTC	CASSANRGLYGYTF
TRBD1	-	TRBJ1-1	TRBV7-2	TGTGCCAGCAGTCCACAGGGGAGGAGAACTGAAGCTTTCTTT	CASSPQGRRTEAFF
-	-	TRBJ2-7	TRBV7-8	TGTGCCAGCAGCCAGACGGGGACATTCAACTACGAGCAGTACTTC	CASSQTGTFNYEQYF
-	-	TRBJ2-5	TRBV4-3	TGCGCCAGCAGCCAAGATAATCCGGGGACGGACGAGACCCAGTACTTC	CASSQDNPGTDETQYF
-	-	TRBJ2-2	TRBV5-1	TGCGCCAGCAGCTTGGAGGGAGGAAGCACCGGGGAGCTGTTTTTT	CASSLEGGSTGELFF
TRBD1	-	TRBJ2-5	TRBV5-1	TGCGCCAGCAGCCCGACAGGGGGACTGGTAGAGACCCAGTACTTC	CASSPTGGLVETQYF
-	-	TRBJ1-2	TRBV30	TGTGCCTGGAGTGTACGGGGAGGGAACTATGGCTACACCTTC	CAWSVRGGNYGYTF
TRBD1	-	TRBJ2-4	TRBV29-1	TGCAGCGTTGACGGACAGGGGGAGGGTATTCAGTACTTC	CSVDGQGEGIQYF
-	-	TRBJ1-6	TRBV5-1	TGCGCCAGCAGCTCCGAGGGTTACTATAATTCACCCCTCCACTTT	CASSSEGYYNSPLHF
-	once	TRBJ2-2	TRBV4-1	TGCGCCAGCAGCCGTGCTCGGACCGGGGAGCTGTTTTTT	CASSRARTGELFF
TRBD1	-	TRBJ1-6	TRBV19	TGTGCCGTACGAGGGGCAGACAGGGGTCAATCACCCCTCCACTTT	CAVRGADRGQSPLHF
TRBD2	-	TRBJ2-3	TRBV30	TGTGCCTGGAGTCCCTTGGCGGGAGACACAGATACGCAGTATTTT	CAWSPLAGDTDTQYF
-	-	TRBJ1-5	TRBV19	TGTGCCAGTAGTATAACAACTCGACAGGCGTATCAGCCCCAGCATTTT	CASSITTRQAYQPQHF
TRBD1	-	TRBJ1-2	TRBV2	TGTACCCGGGACAGGGGGCGTAGAGTCTATGGCTACACCTTC	CTRDRGRRVYGYTF
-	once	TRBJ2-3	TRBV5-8	TGTGCCAGCAGCTCGGGACTTGGAGGCCGTGGAAGCACAGATACGCAGTATTTT	CASSSGLGGRGSTDTQYF
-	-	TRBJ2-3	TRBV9	TGTGCCAGCAGCGTAGAGTCGGGCACATACACAGATACGCAGTATTTT	CASSVESGTYTDTQYF
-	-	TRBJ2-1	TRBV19	TGTGCCATACAAGATAGCTCCTACAATGAGCAGTTCTTC	CAIQDSSYNEQFF
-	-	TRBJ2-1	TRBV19	TGTGCCAGTAGTATTCGGGTGGGCTCCTACAATGAGCAGTTCTTC	CASSIRVGSYNEQFF
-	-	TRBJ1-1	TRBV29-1	TGCAGCGTTGTCTCCGGACGATGGGCTGAAGCTTTCTTT	CSVVSGRWAEAFF
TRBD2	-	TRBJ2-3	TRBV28	TGTGCCAGCACCTCCCGCGGGACTAGCATCGCATGGGAGCAGTATTTT	CASTSRGTSIAWEQYF
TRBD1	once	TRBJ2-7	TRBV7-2	TGTGCCAGCAGCACTTCCAGACAGGGGGCTTTCACCTACGAGCAGTACTTC	CASSTSRQGAFTYEQYF
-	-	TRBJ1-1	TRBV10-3	TGTGCCATCAGTGATTCCCCCGGGAGGGGTGGGACTGAAGCTTTCTTT	CAISDSPGRGGTEAFF
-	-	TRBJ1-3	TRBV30	TGTGCCTGGAAGCCCCTGGGAAACACCATATATTTT	CAWKPLGNTIYF
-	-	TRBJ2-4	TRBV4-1	TGCGCCAGCAGCCAAGAAGGGGTCCAGCAGTACTTC	CASSQEGVQQYF
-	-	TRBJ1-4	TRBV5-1	TGCGCCAGCAGCTTCGGCGGAGGGAATGAAAAACTGTTTTTT	CASSFGGGNEKLFF
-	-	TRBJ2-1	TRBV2	TGTGCCAGCAGGATGGCGGGACATGAGCAGTTCTTC	CASRMAGHEQFF
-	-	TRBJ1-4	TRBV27	TGTGCCAGCAGTTCCCTAGGGGGGCCTAATGAAAAACTGTTTTTT	CASSSLGGPNEKLFF
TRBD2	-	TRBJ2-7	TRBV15	TGTGCCACCAGCGGCCAGACGGGAGGCCGCTCCTACGAGCAGTACTTC	CATSGQTGGRSYEQYF
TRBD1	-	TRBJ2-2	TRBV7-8	TGTGCCAGCAGCTCGGGACAGTCCACCGGGGAGCTGTTTTTT	CASSSGQSTGELFF
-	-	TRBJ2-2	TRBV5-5	TGTGCCAGCAGCCCCCTCAGGGTTAGAGACACCGGGGAGCTGTTTTTT	CASSPLRVRDTGELFF
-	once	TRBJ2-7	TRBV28	TGTGCCAGCAGTTCCGCGCCCGGCGCAGGGCCCTCCTACGAGCAGTACTTC	CASSSAPGAGPSYEQYF
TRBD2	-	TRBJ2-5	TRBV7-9	TGTGCCAGCAGAGCGGGACGGAGACCCCAAGAGACCCAGTACTTC	CASRAGRRPQETQYF
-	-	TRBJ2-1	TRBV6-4	TGTGCCAGGGGGAGACACAATGAGCAGTTCTTC	CARGRHNEQFF
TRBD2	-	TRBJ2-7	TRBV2	TGTGCCAGCAGTGCGAGCGGGAGCTACGAGCAGTACTTC	CASSASGSYEQYF
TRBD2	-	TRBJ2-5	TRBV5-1	TGCGCCAGCAGCTTGGGACTAGCGGAGAACCAAGAGACCCAGTACTTC	CASSLGLAENQETQYF
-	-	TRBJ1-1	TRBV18	TGTGCCAGCTCCCCTTTTCGGGAATTAATCGACTGGAACACTGAAGCTTTCTTT	CASSPFRELIDWNTEAFF
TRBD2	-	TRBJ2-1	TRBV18	TGTGCCAGCTCACCTCCTAGCGGGGGGGCGAAAAATGAGCAGTTCTTC	CASSPPSGGAKNEQFF